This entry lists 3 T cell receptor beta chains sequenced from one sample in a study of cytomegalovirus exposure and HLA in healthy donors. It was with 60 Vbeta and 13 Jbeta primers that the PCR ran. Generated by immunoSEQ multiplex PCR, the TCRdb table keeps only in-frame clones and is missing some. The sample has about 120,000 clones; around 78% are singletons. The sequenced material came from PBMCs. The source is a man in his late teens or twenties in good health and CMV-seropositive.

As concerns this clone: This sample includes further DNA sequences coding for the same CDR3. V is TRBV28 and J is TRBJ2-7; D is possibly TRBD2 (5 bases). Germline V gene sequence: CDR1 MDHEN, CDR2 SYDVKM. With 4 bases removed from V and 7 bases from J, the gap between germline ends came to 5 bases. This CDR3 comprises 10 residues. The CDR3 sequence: CASSSGEQYF. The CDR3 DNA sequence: TGTGCCAGCAGTTCGGGAGAGCAGTACTTC.

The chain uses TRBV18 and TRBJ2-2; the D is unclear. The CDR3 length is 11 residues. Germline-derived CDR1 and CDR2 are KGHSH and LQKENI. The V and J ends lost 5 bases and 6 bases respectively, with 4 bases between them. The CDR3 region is CASSISGELFF. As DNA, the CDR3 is TGTGCCAGCTCAATCTCCGGGGAGCTGTTTTTT. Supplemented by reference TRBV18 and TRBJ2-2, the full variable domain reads NAGVMQNPRHLVRRRGQEARLRCSPMKGHSHVYWYRQLPEEGLKFMVYLQKENIIDESGMPKERFSAEFPKEGPSILRIQQVVRGDSAAYFCASSISGELFFGEGSRLTVL.

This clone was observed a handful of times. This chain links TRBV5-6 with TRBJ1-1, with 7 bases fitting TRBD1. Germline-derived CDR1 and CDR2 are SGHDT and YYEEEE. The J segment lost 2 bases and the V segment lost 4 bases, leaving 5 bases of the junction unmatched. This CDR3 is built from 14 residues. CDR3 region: CASSRGQANTEAFF. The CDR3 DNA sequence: TGTGCCAGCAGCCGAGGACAGGCCAACACTGAAGCTTTCTTT.